A selection of T cell receptor beta chains follows, all from one sample in a study of cytomegalovirus exposure and HLA in healthy donors. The assay was immunoSEQ multiplex PCR, and TCRdb's table has in-frame clones only and misses some. This sample's table has about 50,000 clones. The material sequenced was PBMCs. These receptors originate from a woman younger than 30 in good health and CMV-seronegative. Each CDR3 is given with its conserved first and last residue. Each record gives: J gene, V gene, D gene, CDR3 protein. The D gene is left open where the match is weak.

J: NA; V: TRBV7-8; D: TRBD1; CDR3: CASSRDRVGEQYF
J: TRBJ2-7; V: TRBV5-1; D: TRBD1; CDR3: CASSLGGQGMAYEQYF
J: TRBJ1-5; V: TRBV28; D: NA; CDR3: CASSEVGQPQHF
J: TRBJ1-2; V: TRBV28; D: NA; CDR3: CASSMEGRYYGYTF
J: TRBJ1-2; V: TRBV4-1; D: NA; CDR3: CASSFLDRSYGYTF
J: TRBJ2-3; V: TRBV6-1; D: NA; CDR3: CASSGILGRQHSTDTQYF
J: TRBJ2-7; V: TRBV5-1; D: NA; CDR3: CASSLGDTAYEQYF
J: TRBJ2-2; V: TRBV2; D: NA; CDR3: CASTIRGTNTGELFF
J: TRBJ2-7; V: TRBV19; D: NA; CDR3: CASSKPGYAYEQYF
J: TRBJ2-7; V: TRBV18; D: TRBD1; CDR3: CASSPQGAYEQYF
J: TRBJ1-2; V: TRBV28; D: NA; CDR3: CASSFIYGYTF
J: TRBJ2-5; V: TRBV11-2; D: NA; CDR3: CASSLDLGESRAGTQYF